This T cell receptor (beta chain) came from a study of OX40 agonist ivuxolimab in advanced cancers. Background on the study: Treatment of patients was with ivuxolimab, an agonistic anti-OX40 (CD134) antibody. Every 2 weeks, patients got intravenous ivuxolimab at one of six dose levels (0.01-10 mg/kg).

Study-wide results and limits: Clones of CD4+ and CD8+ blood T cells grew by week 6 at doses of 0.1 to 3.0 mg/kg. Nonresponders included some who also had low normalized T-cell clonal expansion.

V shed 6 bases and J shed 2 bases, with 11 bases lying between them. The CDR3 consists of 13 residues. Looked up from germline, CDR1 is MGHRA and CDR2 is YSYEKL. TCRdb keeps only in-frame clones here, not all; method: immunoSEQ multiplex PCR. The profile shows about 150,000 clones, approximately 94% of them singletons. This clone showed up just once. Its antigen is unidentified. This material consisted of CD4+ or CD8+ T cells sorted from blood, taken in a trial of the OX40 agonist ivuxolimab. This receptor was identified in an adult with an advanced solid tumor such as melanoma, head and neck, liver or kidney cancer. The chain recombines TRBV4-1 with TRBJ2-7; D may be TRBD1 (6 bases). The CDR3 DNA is TGCGCCAGCAGTCTTACAGGGCCCTACGAGCAGTACTTC. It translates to CASSLTGPYEQYF.